Below are 16 T cell receptor beta chains sequenced from a single sample in a study of blood T cell repertoires in COVID-19. Sequencing used immunoSEQ multiplex PCR; TCRdb keeps in-frame clones, though not all of them. The table records 200,000 to 250,000 clones, 80% to 85% of them present only once. The source material was peripheral blood. These TCRs come from a woman in her sixties who had recovered from COVID-19.

The rearrangement links TRBV6-6 to TRBJ1-6, with D uncertain. V was shortened by 7 bases and J by 3 bases, with 7 bases between the two germline ends. Looked up from germline, CDR1 is MNHNY and CDR2 is SVGAGI (reference sequence). The CDR3 runs 13 residues. CDR3 nucleotides: TGTGCCAGCATCCGGGGCTATAATTCACCCCTCCACTTT. Amino acids: CASIRGYNSPLHF.

The chain is built from TRBV6-6 and TRBJ1-1, with 7 positions matching TRBD1. The J segment lost 10 bases and the V segment lost 5 bases, leaving 7 bases of the junction unmatched. There are 12 residues in the CDR3. Germline V gives CDR1 MNHNY, CDR2 SVGAGI (reference sequence). The CDR3: CASSLQGRLAFF. CDR3 coding DNA: TGTGCCAGCAGTCTACAGGGGAGATTAGCTTTCTTT.

The chain combines TRBV7-8 with TRBJ2-5; D not certain. The CDR3 sequence is 13 residues long. V was trimmed by 5 bases and J by 2 bases, leaving 9 bases between them. Germline-derived CDR1 and CDR2 are SGHVS and FQNEAQ. Written as DNA, the CDR3 is TGTGCCAGCAGCGTCAGGTTGCAAGAGACCCAGTACTTC. It yields the protein CASSVRLQETQYF.

The chain combines TRBV2 with TRBJ2-3; the match to TRBD2 covers 9 bases. Germline loops: CDR1 SNHLY, CDR2 FYNNEI. Trimming removed 9 bases from V and 2 bases from J; junction bases left unmatched: 9. The CDR3 has 15 amino acids. As DNA, the CDR3 is TGTGCCAGTATATTTAGCGGGGGATACACAGATACGCAGTATTTT. Its protein product is CASIFSGGYTDTQYF.

The V gene is TRBV7-2, the J gene TRBJ1-2, with D tentatively TRBD1 (6 bases). Trimming took off 4 bases at V and 3 bases at J, with 9 bases between the two ends. Germline assignment: CDR1 SGHTA and CDR2 FQGNSA. The CDR3 totals 13 residues. The CDR3 region is CASSYRTDYGYTF. The CDR3 nucleotides read TGTGCCAGCAGCTATAGGACAGACTATGGCTACACCTTC.

This chain connects TRBV19 to TRBJ2-3; perhaps TRBD1 as D (6 bases). Germline-derived CDR1 and CDR2 are LNHDA and SQIVND (reference sequence). The CDR3 consists of 14 residues. With 6 bases removed from V and 10 bases from J, the gap between germline ends came to 20 bases. For the CDR3, the DNA is TGTGCCAGTAGATTTAGGGGGACCCTGTTTCCGCAGTATTTT. The encoded protein is CASRFRGTLFPQYF.

The chain is built from TRBV10-3 and TRBJ1-6; tentative D call: TRBD1 (6 bases). The CDR3 loop spans 15 amino acids. Germline CDR1 ENHRY, CDR2 SYGVKD. V shed 0 bases and J shed 12 bases, with 15 bases lying between them. The CDR3 coding sequence is TGTGCCATCAGTGAGTCTTTTCCAGGGGCGAAACCCCTCCACTTT. Translation gives CAISESFPGAKPLHF.

The chain is built from TRBV3-1 (or the pseudogene TRBV3-2) and TRBJ2-7; D might be TRBD2 (6 bases). Germline lookup yields CDR1 LGHDT and CDR2 YNNKEL (reference sequence). V lost 4 bases and J 7 bases, leaving 14 bases between the germline ends. CDR3 length: 13 residues. CDR3 in DNA: TGTGCCAGCAGCCTCGGGACGGCGGGGGAGCAGTACTTC. Translation gives CASSLGTAGEQYF.

The rearrangement joins TRBV7-3 to TRBJ2-1, with D possibly matching TRBD2 (6 bases). Trimming shortened V by 1 base and J by 6 bases, and 16 bases separated the two germline ends. The CDR3 contains 16 residues. Per the germline V gene, CDR1 is SGHTA and CDR2 is FQGTGA. The chain's CDR3 is CASSLRAGLALNEQFF. The DNA for the CDR3 is TGTGCCAGCAGCTTAAGGGCGGGACTGGCCCTCAATGAGCAGTTCTTC. Drawing the rest from reference TRBV7-3 and TRBJ2-1, the complete variable domain is GAGVSQTPSNKVTEKGKYVELRCDPISGHTALYWYRQSLGQGPEFLIYFQGTGAADDSGLPNDRFFAVRPEGSVSTLKIQRTERGDSAVYLCASSLRAGLALNEQFFGPGTRLTVL.

The rearrangement joins TRBV7-9 to TRBJ1-2; the D is unclear. Trimming shortened V by 4 bases and J by 1 base, and 13 bases separated the two germline ends. Germline lookup yields CDR1 SEHNR and CDR2 FQNEAQ (reference sequence). The CDR3 covers 15 residues. The CDR3 here is CASSYNSANNYGYTF. The CDR3 bases are TGTGCCAGCAGCTATAACAGTGCTAATAACTATGGCTACACCTTC.

V and J are TRBV15 and TRBJ1-2, with TRBD1 as a possible D gene (5 bases). Germline CDR1 LNHNV, CDR2 YYDKDF (reference sequence). Trimming took off 1 base at V and 0 bases at J, with 9 bases between the two ends. This CDR3 is 15 amino acids long. This chain's CDR3 is CATSRGSGSNYGYTF. Here the CDR3 DNA reads TGTGCCACCAGCAGAGGATCAGGGTCTAACTATGGCTACACCTTC.

This chain uses TRBV2 with TRBJ2-2; 15 nucleotides align to TRBD2. Losses at the gene ends were 8 bases for V and 6 bases for J; bases not matched to a gene: 10. The CDR3 length is 17 residues. The V gene's germline CDR1 is SNHLY and CDR2 FYNNEI. The CDR3 coding sequence is TGTGCCAGCGGATGGACTAGCGGGGGGGCCAATTCCGGGGAGCTGTTTTTT. It codes for CASGWTSGGANSGELFF.

The chain carries TRBV5-1 and TRBJ1-2; D may be TRBD1 (6 bases). The CDR3 totals 14 residues. Trimming cost V 3 bases and J 2 bases, with 11 bases left between them. CDR1 SGHRS and CDR2 YFSETQ come from the germline V gene. The CDR3 nucleotides are TGCGCCAGCAGCTCGTCGGGACAAAACTATGGCTACACCTTC. The encoded protein is CASSSSGQNYGYTF.

CDR3 bases: TGTGCCTGGAGGACCACGTGGCGGGGTGAGCAGTTCTTC. Translating gives CAWRTTWRGEQFF. The V and J genes are TRBV30 and TRBJ2-1, with D tentatively TRBD2 (6 bases). The germline CDR1 and CDR2 sequences are GTSNPN and SVGIG (reference sequence). The CDR3 spans 13 residues. Trimming took 3 bases from V and 9 from J, leaving 15 bases between them.

The CDR3 region has the DNA TGCGCCAGCAGCCAAGATCTAGTCTACGAGCAGTACTTC. The encoded protein is CASSQDLVYEQYF. This sequence joins TRBV4-3 and TRBJ2-7, with unresolved D. The V gene's germline CDR1 is LGHNA and CDR2 YSLEER. The CDR3 contains 13 residues. Trimming took 0 bases from V and 3 from J, leaving 6 bases between them.

The V call is TRBV11-2, the J call TRBJ1-2; D gene uncertain. Between the trimmed V and J ends, which lost 2 bases and 12 bases, there was a span of 16 bases. This CDR3 is built from 13 residues. Germline lookup yields CDR1 SGHAT and CDR2 FQNNGV. CDR3 coding DNA: TGTGCCAGCAGCTTATCCCCGGCCGGGGAGAACACCTTC. This translates into CASSLSPAGENTF.